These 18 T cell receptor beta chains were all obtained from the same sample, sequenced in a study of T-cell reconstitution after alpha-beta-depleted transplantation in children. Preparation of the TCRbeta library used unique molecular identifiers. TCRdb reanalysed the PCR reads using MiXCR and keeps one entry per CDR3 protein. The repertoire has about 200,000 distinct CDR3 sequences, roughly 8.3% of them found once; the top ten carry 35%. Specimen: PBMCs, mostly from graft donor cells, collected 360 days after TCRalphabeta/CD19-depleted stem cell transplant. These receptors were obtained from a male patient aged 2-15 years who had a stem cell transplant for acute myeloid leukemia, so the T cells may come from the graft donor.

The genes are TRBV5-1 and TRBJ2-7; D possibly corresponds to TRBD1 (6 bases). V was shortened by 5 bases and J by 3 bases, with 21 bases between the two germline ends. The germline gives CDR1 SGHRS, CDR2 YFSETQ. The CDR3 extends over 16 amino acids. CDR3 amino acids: CASRVALQGAGYEQYF. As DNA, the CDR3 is TGCGCCAGCAGAGTAGCCCTACAGGGTGCCGGCTACGAGCAGTACTTC.

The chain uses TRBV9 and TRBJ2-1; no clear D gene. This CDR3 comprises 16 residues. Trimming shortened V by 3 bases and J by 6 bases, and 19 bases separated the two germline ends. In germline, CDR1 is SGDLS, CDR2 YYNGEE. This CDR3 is CASSASRRTTINEQFF. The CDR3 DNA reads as TGTGCCAGCAGCGCCTCTCGGCGGACGACGATCAATGAGCAGTTCTTC. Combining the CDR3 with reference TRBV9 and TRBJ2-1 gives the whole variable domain DSGVTQTPKHLITATGQRVTLRCSPRSGDLSVYWYQQSLDQGLQFLIQYYNGEERAKGNILERFSAQQFPDLHSELNLSSLELGDSALYFCASSASRRTTINEQFFGPGTRLTVL.

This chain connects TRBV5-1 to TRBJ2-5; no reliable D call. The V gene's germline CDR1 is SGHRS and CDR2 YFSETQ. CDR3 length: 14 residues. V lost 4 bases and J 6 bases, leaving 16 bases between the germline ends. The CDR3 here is CASSPGAAIKTQYF. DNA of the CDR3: TGCGCCAGCAGCCCCGGCGCAGCGATAAAGACCCAGTACTTC.

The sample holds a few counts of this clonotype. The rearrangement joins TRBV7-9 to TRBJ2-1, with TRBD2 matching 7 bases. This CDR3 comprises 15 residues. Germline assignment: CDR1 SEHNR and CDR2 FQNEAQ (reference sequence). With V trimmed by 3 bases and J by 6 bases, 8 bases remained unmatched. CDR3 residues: CASSFSGLQINEQFF. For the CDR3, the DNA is TGTGCCAGCAGCTTCTCGGGACTACAAATCAATGAGCAGTTCTTC.

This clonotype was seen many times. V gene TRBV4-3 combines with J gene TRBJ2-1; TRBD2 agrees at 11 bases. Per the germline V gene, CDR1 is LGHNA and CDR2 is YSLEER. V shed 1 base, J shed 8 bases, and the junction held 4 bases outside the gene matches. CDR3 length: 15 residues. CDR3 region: CASSQGTSGLDEQFF. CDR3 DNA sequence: TGCGCCAGCAGCCAAGGGACTAGCGGGTTAGATGAGCAGTTCTTC.

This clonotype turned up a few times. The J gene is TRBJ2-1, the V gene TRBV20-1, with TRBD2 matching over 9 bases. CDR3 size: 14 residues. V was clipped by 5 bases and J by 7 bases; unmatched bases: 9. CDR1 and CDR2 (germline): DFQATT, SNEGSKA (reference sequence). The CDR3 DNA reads TGCAGTGCTCGCGGGAGGGCCGGGTTTAATGAGCAGTTCTTC. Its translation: CSARGRAGFNEQFF.

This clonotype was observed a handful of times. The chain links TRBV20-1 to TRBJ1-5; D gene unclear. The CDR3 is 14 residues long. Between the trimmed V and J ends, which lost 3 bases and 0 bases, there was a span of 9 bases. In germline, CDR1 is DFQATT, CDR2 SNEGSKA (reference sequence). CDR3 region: CSASLGPSNQPQHF. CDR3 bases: TGCAGTGCTAGTTTGGGCCCTAGCAATCAGCCCCAGCATTTT.

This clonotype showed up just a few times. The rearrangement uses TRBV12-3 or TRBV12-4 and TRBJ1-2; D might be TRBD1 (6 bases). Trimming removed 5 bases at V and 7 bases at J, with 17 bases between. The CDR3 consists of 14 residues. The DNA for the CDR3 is TGTGCCAGCAGTCCCCGGGACACTCCTGTTGGCTACACCTTC. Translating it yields CASSPRDTPVGYTF.

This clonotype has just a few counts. The CDR3 protein is CASSLTAYSSYNEQFF. The CDR3, as DNA: TGTGCCAGCAGCTTAACGGCTTACAGCTCCTACAATGAGCAGTTCTTC. The V and J genes are TRBV7-8 and TRBJ2-1; D uncertain. The CDR3 sequence is 16 residues long. Trimming left V 2 bases short and J 0 bases short, with 11 bases between. The germline gives CDR1 SGHVS, CDR2 FQNEAQ.

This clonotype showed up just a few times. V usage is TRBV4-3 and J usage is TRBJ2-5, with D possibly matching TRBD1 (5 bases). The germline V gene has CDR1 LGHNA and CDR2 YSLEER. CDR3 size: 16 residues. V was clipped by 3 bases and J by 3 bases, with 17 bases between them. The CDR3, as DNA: TGCGCCAGCAGCCATGGAACAGACCGCAGGGAAGAGACCCAGTACTTC. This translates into CASSHGTDRREETQYF.

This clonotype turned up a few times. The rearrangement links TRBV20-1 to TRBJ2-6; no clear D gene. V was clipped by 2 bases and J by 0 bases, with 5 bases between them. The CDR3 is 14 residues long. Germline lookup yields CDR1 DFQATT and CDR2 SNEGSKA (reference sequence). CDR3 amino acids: CSARPSSGANVLTF. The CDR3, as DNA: TGCAGTGCTAGACCCAGCTCTGGGGCCAACGTCCTGACTTTC.

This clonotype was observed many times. CDR3 nucleotide sequence: TGCAGTGAGACGGGGAGGCCAGCGGACAATGAGCAGTTCTTC. Amino acids: CSETGRPADNEQFF. The gene calls are TRBV20-1 and TRBJ2-1, with D maybe TRBD2 (6 bases). The germline gives CDR1 DFQATT, CDR2 SNEGSKA (reference sequence). V was trimmed by 7 bases and J by 5 bases, leaving 18 bases between them. The length of the CDR3 is 14 residues.

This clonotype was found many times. The CDR3 loop reads CASSPGGSGELFF. The CDR3 DNA sequence: TGTGCCAGCAGTCCAGGGGGCAGCGGGGAGCTGTTTTTT. The chain couples TRBV12-3 or TRBV12-4 to TRBJ2-2; 8 bases match TRBD1. The CDR3 consists of 13 residues. The junction had 3 bases not matched to a gene; V was cut back by 5 bases and J by 7 bases.

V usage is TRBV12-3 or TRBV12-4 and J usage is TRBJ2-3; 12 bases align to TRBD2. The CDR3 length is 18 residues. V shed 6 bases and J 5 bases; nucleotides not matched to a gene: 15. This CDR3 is CASSPGGLAGGPGDTQYF. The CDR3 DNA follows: TGTGCCAGCAGCCCCGGGGGTCTAGCGGGAGGGCCTGGAGATACGCAGTATTTT.

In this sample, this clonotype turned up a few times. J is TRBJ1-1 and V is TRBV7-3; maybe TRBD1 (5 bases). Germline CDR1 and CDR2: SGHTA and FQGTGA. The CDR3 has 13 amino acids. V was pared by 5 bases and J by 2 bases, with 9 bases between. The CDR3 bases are TGTGCCAGCAGCGCGACAGTTAACACTGAAGCTTTCTTT. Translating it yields CASSATVNTEAFF.

The CDR3: CSVEPSGEGETQYF. The CDR3 coding sequence is TGCAGCGTTGAACCCAGCGGAGAGGGAGAGACCCAGTACTTC. V usage is TRBV29-1 and J usage is TRBJ2-5; tentatively, D is TRBD2 (5 bases). Germline V lookup: CDR1 SQVTM, CDR2 ANQGSEA. CDR3 size: 14 residues. The V and J ends lost 2 bases and 4 bases respectively, with 14 bases between them.

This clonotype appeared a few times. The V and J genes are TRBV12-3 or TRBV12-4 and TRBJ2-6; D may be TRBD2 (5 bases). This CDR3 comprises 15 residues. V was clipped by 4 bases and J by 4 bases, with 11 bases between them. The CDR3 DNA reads TGTGCCAGCAGTTCACGAGGGCTAGGGGCCAACGTCCTGACTTTC. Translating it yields CASSSRGLGANVLTF.

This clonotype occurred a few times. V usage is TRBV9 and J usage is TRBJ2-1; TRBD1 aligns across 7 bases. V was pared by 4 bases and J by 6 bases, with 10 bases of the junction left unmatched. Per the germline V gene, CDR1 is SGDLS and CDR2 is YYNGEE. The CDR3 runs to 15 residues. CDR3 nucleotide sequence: TGTGCCAGCAGCCGAGGGGGCGCGTGGATCAATGAGCAGTTCTTC. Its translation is CASSRGGAWINEQFF.